These T cell receptor beta chains were read from a single sample in a study of blood T cell repertoires in COVID-19. Data came from immunoSEQ multiplex PCR; TCRdb stores just in-frame clones and leaves some out. Counted here are a few hundred thousand clones, about 88% occurring once; the ten biggest clones make up over 0.9%. The material sequenced was PBMCs or T cells enriched from blood (not recorded which). Receptors originate from a woman in her twenties or thirties who had been exposed to COVID-19. The CDR3 runs from the conserved cysteine through the conserved F or W.

v_gene	j_gene	len	CDR3aa
TRBV18	TRBJ2-2	17	CASSPIGRPANTGELFF
TRBV7-3	TRBJ2-3	15	CASSLASGSADTQYF
TRBV14	TRBJ2-1	14	CASSQGLGYGEQFF
TRBV19	TRBJ2-7	14	CASSGRDRAYEQYF
TRBV27	TRBJ2-6	18	CASSFEPGEKPGANVLTF
TRBV6-2/TRBV6-3	TRBJ1-5	14	CASTYSNSNQPQHF
TRBV7-3	TRBJ1-3	12	CASSPGGNTIYF
TRBV28	TRBJ1-6	16	CASSVKPSSYNSPLHF
TRBV4-1	TRBJ2-3	16	CASSLPPGGLTDTQYF
TRBV6-5	TRBJ2-5	14	CASSTLTSLETQYF
TRBV10-1	TRBJ2-1	15	CASSPQREVGNEQFF
TRBV6-1	TRBJ2-7	16	CASSDRRQKLTYEQYF
TRBV10-3	TRBJ1-2	15	CAISDRDRGDYGYTF
TRBV4-1	TRBJ2-1	18	CASSQTKTGTSGGNEQFF
TRBV30	TRBJ2-5	12	CAWRFPGETQYF
TRBV27	TRBJ1-4	17	CASSRETGGATYEKLFF
TRBV19	TRBJ1-4	15	CASSITGLANEKLFF
TRBV19	TRBJ1-5	16	CASSIESIAPNQPQHF
TRBV18	TRBJ1-2	16	CASSQTTDRGGYGYTF
TRBV19	TRBJ2-7	15	CASSLGGQGAYEQYF
TRBV19	TRBJ1-5	16	CASSMGRDGSNQPQHF
TRBV5-1	TRBJ2-3	16	CASSSRAGGSTDTQYF
TRBV5-4	TRBJ1-4	16	CASSLGQGASVGKLFF
TRBV5-1	TRBJ2-7	14	CASSIDRNYYEQYF
TRBV19	TRBJ1-4	11	CASSATGKLFF
TRBV24-1	TRBJ1-2	14	CATQGTGVNYGYTF
TRBV9	TRBJ2-1	16	CASSFRTGGYDNEQFF
TRBV7-8	TRBJ2-7	14	CASSWDGTSGEQYF
TRBV5-1	TRBJ2-1	15	CASSSGLAGYNEQFF
TRBV10-3	TRBJ2-5	12	CAIGEVQETQYF
TRBV7-9	TRBJ2-3	13	CASSPDSGDTQYF